This T cell receptor beta chain was sequenced during a study of OX40 agonist ivuxolimab in advanced cancers. Method: immunoSEQ multiplex PCR; TCRdb's copy keeps in-frame clones and lacks some. The data contain roughly 51,000 clones, 85% to 90% of them singletons. Trimming took off 1 base at V and 3 bases at J, with 13 bases between the two ends. The CDR3 has 16 residues. Germline CDR1 reads SGHVS; CDR2 reads FQNEAQ. Sequences were derived from CD4+ or CD8+ T cells sorted from blood, sampled in a trial of the OX40 agonist ivuxolimab. The genes are TRBV7-8 and TRBJ2-1, with unresolved D. The sequence was obtained from an adult with an advanced solid tumor such as melanoma, head and neck, liver or kidney cancer. CDR3 in DNA: TGTGCCAGCAGCTTAGAGAGAGGCGCGCTCTACAATGAGCAGTTCTTC. Protein product: CASSLERGALYNEQFF.